This TCR beta chain was identified during a study of Graves' ophthalmopathy and Graves' hyperthyroidism. Germline V CDR1 and CDR2: SQVTM, ANQGSEA. This CDR3 comprises 12 residues. Trimming removed 2 bases from V and 8 bases from J; junction bases left unmatched: 3. TCR beta CDR3 regions were amplified from RNA transcripts. In the first round, RT-PCR was carried out with HTBI primers, and a multiplex PCR formed the second round. Via MiXCR, TCRdb re-called the multiplex PCR reads, giving one row per CDR3 protein. The sample consists of over a million distinct CDR3 sequences, approximately 35% of them appearing once.

The chain recombines TRBV29-1 with TRBJ1-2, with TRBD1 identical over 9 bases. The sample consisted of peripheral blood or thyroid tissue (not recorded which). The sequence was collected from an adult man with Graves' hyperthyroidism. As DNA, the CDR3 is TGCAGCGTTGAAAGCGGGACAGGGGGCTACACCTTC. This codes for CSVESGTGGYTF.